Detailed here is one TCR beta chain. The antigen remains undetermined. The sample is drawn from a study of T cell responses to AZD1222 COVID-19 vaccine. The study's findings and limits: Baseline testing showed seropositivity in only six or seven AZD1222 recipients. Clonal diversity was possibly underestimated, and the donors were mostly white British, with more females. Spike was spanned by vaccine-associated CD4 TCRs, which were dominant at 160-218 and 743-854. Sampling that yielded the repertoires occurred only after the peak T cell response.

The data were produced by immunoSEQ multiplex PCR, yet TCRdb's version contains in-frame clones alone and is incomplete. The sample has under 130,000 clones, around 80% seen once. The ends were cut back, 1 base at V and 9 bases at J, with 19 bases in the middle. The CDR3 is 17 residues long. Germline values: CDR1 LNHDA, CDR2 SQIVND (reference sequence). Sequencing used peripheral blood, obtained on day 0 of AZD1222 vaccination. The TCR sequence derives from an adult in good health. The chain couples TRBV19 to TRBJ1-6; weak D call: TRBD1 (6 bases). CDR3 residues: CASSIGPPGARTSPLHF. The CDR3 nucleotides read TGTGCCAGTAGTATAGGCCCCCCGGGGGCGAGGACTTCACCCCTCCACTTT.